This T cell receptor (beta chain) is drawn from a study of T cell changes during pregnancy in multiple sclerosis. Method: immunoSEQ multiplex PCR; TCRdb's copy keeps in-frame clones and lacks some. Among approximately 50,000 clones, around 92% were seen once, and the ten largest hold 0.67%. J lost 7 bases, V lost 4 bases, and 7 bases had no gene match. The CDR3 is 14 residues long. Germline V gene lookup returns CDR1 KGHSH and CDR2 LQKENI. This rearrangement joins TRBV18 to TRBJ2-1; 7 bases map to TRBD1. The source was CD4+ T cells from peripheral blood mononuclear cells, collected in the third trimester of pregnancy. The clonotype comes from a female donor with multiple sclerosis, enrolled in a pregnancy study. The CDR3 DNA sequence: TGTGCCAGCTCACAAAAGACAGGGTTTAATGAGCAGTTCTTC. This gives the protein CASSQKTGFNEQFF.